These 25 T cell receptor beta chains came from one sample sequenced in a study of blood T cell repertoires in COVID-19. Sequencing was performed with immunoSEQ multiplex PCR; in TCRdb, only in-frame clones are kept and a portion is missing. The sample includes almost 200,000 clones, 80% to 90% seen only once; the top ten take approximately 7.6%. The sequencing input was PBMCs or T cells enriched from blood (not recorded which). These TCRs come from a woman between 18 and 29 years old who had recovered from COVID-19.

The chain is built from TRBV5-1 and TRBJ1-3, with D unclear. V was pared by 0 bases and J by 0 bases, with 4 bases between. Looked up from germline, CDR1 is SGHRS and CDR2 is YFSETQ. This CDR3 is built from 14 residues. The CDR3 spells CASSLGHSGNTIYF. The CDR3 DNA follows: TGCGCCAGCAGCTTGGGACACTCTGGAAACACCATATATTTT. Full variable domain (outside the CDR3, taken from reference TRBV5-1 and TRBJ1-3): KAGVTQTPRYLIKTRGQQVTLSCSPISGHRSVSWYQQTPGQGLQFLFEYFSETQRNKGNFPGRFSGRQFSNSRSEMNVSTLELGDSALYLCASSLGHSGNTIYFGEGSWLTVV.

The chain uses TRBV2 and TRBJ1-3; D is perhaps TRBD1 (6 bases). Germline V gene sequence: CDR1 SNHLY, CDR2 FYNNEI. V was cut by 6 bases and J by 4 bases, with 16 bases left in between. The CDR3 spans 15 residues. The DNA for the CDR3 is TGTGCCAGCAGCTTACAGGGACCTGTGGGAAACACCATATATTTT. Translation: CASSLQGPVGNTIYF.

This clone was observed a single time. In nucleotides, the CDR3 is TGTGCCAGCAGCCGCCTATCCGGGACAGGGGGAATGAATGAGCAGTTCTTC. This translates into CASSRLSGTGGMNEQFF. J is TRBJ2-1 and V is TRBV7-6; 11 bases align to TRBD1. The CDR3 covers 17 residues. Trimming took 5 bases from V and 7 from J; bases not matched to a gene: 13. CDR1 is SGHVS, CDR2 FNYEAQ, per germline.

The CDR3 spells CASSVYGYTF. CDR3 bases: TGTGCCAGCAGCGTTTATGGCTACACCTTC. The gene calls are TRBV12-3 or TRBV12-4 and TRBJ1-2; D uncertain. The CDR3 totals 10 residues. Trimming cost V 6 bases and J 5 bases, with 4 bases left between them.

Only one count was recorded for this clone. The V and J genes are TRBV27 and TRBJ2-7, with TRBD2 matching 7 bases. Germline CDR1 MNHEY, CDR2 SMNVEV (reference sequence). CDR3 length: 13 residues. Losses at the gene ends were 10 bases for V and 5 bases for J; bases not matched to a gene: 11. The CDR3 loop is CATGRDYGDEQYF. The CDR3 nucleotides read TGTGCCACCGGGCGGGACTACGGAGACGAGCAGTACTTC.

The rearrangement joins TRBV6-5 to TRBJ1-2, with TRBD1 matching 9 bases. J was trimmed by 0 bases and V by 6 bases; bases with no gene match: 5. Germline CDR1 reads MNHEY; CDR2 reads SVGAGI. The CDR3 has 15 amino acids. The CDR3 is CASRGQGYPNYGYTF. The CDR3, as DNA: TGTGCCAGCAGAGGACAGGGGTACCCTAACTATGGCTACACCTTC.

The chain carries TRBV29-1 and TRBJ2-4, with D possibly matching TRBD2 (7 bases). This CDR3 has 13 residues. Germline V gives CDR1 SQVTM, CDR2 ANQGSEA. Trimming took 7 bases from V and 4 from J, leaving 14 bases between them. Here the CDR3 reads CSDCGGAKNIQYF. CDR3 bases: TGCAGCGATTGTGGGGGGGCAAAAAACATTCAGTACTTC. Together with reference TRBV29-1 and TRBJ2-4, the CDR3 gives the full variable domain: SAVISQKPSRDICQRGTSLTIQCQVDSQVTMMFWYRQQPGQSLTLIATANQGSEATYESGFVIDKFPISRPNLTFSTLTVSNMSPEDSSIYLCSDCGGAKNIQYFGAGTRLSVL.

The chain carries TRBV4-1 and TRBJ2-1; 7 bases map to TRBD1. V dropped 0 bases and J dropped 5; count of bases not matched to a gene: 7. The CDR3 is 16 residues long. Per the germline V gene, CDR1 is MGHRA and CDR2 is YSYEKL. CDR3 in DNA: TGCGCCAGCAGCCAAGATGAGGGACAGACCCACAATGAGCAGTTCTTC. Encoded protein: CASSQDEGQTHNEQFF.

This chain joins TRBV30 and TRBJ2-7; D is uncertain. The germline V gene has CDR1 GTSNPN and CDR2 SVGIG (reference sequence). The CDR3 covers 13 residues. Trimming cost V 5 bases and J 0 bases, with 11 bases left between them. The CDR3 loop is CAWAIGGSYEQYF. The CDR3 DNA is TGTGCCTGGGCTATCGGCGGCTCCTACGAGCAGTACTTC.

CDR3 nucleotide sequence: TGTGCCAGCAGTGAGGGACATTACGGGAACACTGAAGCTTTCTTT. Protein sequence: CASSEGHYGNTEAFF. The chain uses TRBV6-1 and TRBJ1-1; possibly TRBD1 for D (6 bases). The CDR3 length is 15 residues. Germline assignment: CDR1 MNHNS and CDR2 SASEGT. V lost 3 bases and J 1 base, leaving 12 bases between the germline ends.

The rearrangement uses TRBV5-1 and TRBJ1-1, with 8 bases identical to TRBD1. The germline V gene has CDR1 SGHRS and CDR2 YFSETQ. The CDR3 has 16 residues. Germline trimming cut 2 bases from V and 1 base from J; bases unmatched to any gene: 7. CDR3 nucleotides: TGCGCCAGCAGCTTTGGCAGGGGGCTAGGGAACACTGAAGCTTTCTTT. Amino acid sequence: CASSFGRGLGNTEAFF. The full variable domain, its missing parts supplied by reference TRBV5-1 and TRBJ1-1, is KAGVTQTPRYLIKTRGQQVTLSCSPISGHRSVSWYQQTPGQGLQFLFEYFSETQRNKGNFPGRFSGRQFSNSRSEMNVSTLELGDSALYLCASSFGRGLGNTEAFFGQGTRLTVV.

The chain joins TRBV28 to TRBJ1-4; TRBD1 might be the D (5 bases). V lost 7 bases, J lost 6 bases, and 15 bases lay in between. The CDR3 runs to 14 residues. The germline CDR1 and CDR2 sequences are MDHEN and SYDVKM. The DNA for the CDR3 is TGTGCCAGCATGCTCGGGGGTGTGGATGAAAAACTGTTTTTT. Translating gives CASMLGGVDEKLFF.

The chain is built from TRBV30 and TRBJ1-3; 8 bases fit TRBD1. Germline trimming cut 1 base from V and 3 bases from J; bases unmatched to any gene: 5. The CDR3 sequence is 15 residues long. Germline V gene data show CDR1 as GTSNPN and CDR2 as SVGIG (reference sequence). As DNA, the CDR3 is TGTGCCTGGAGTGGTTCAGGGGGCTATGGAAACACCATATATTTT. It encodes CAWSGSGGYGNTIYF.

This clone appeared once. The rearrangement joins TRBV7-9 to TRBJ1-1, with D possibly being TRBD1 (5 bases). V lost 4 bases and J lost 1, with 13 bases in between. The V gene's germline CDR1 is SEHNR and CDR2 FQNEAQ (reference sequence). The CDR3 contains 15 residues. The CDR3 spells CASSYYLDTNTEAFF. The CDR3 nucleotides read TGTGCCAGCAGCTATTACTTGGACACGAACACTGAAGCTTTCTTT.

The rearrangement joins TRBV6-5 to TRBJ1-5, with no clear D. CDR3 length equals 13 residues. The V end was cut by 0 bases, the J end by 11 bases, with 11 bases between. Germline loops: CDR1 MNHEY, CDR2 SVGAGI. The CDR3 DNA follows: TGTGCCAGCAGTTACTCGAGAGGTGCAGCCCAGCATTTT. The encoded protein is CASSYSRGAAQHF.

This sequence joins TRBV7-9 and TRBJ2-7; weak D call: TRBD2 (5 bases). V was cut by 1 base and J by 6 bases, with 10 bases left in between. Germline lookup yields CDR1 SEHNR and CDR2 FQNEAQ (reference sequence). The CDR3 covers 13 residues. This chain's CDR3 is CASSLVGLAEQYF. The CDR3 nucleotides read TGTGCCAGCAGCTTAGTCGGACTTGCCGAGCAGTACTTC. Based on the CDR3 plus reference TRBV7-9 and TRBJ2-7, the full variable domain is DTGVSQNPRHKITKRGQNVTFRCDPISEHNRLYWYRQTLGQGPEFLTYFQNEAQLEKSRLLSDRFSAERPKGSFSTLEIQRTEQGDSAMYLCASSLVGLAEQYFGPGTRLTVT.

This rearrangement joins TRBV24-1 to TRBJ2-2; 14 positions match TRBD2. Losses at the gene ends were 9 bases for V and 7 bases for J; bases not matched to a gene: 6. The length of the CDR3 is 15 residues. CDR1 is KGHDR, CDR2 SFDVKD, per germline. The CDR3 is CATLGTSGGVGELFF. CDR3 nucleotide sequence: TGTGCCACCCTCGGGACTAGCGGGGGAGTCGGGGAGCTGTTTTTT.

The genes are TRBV5-5 and TRBJ1-6; D is unresolved. The CDR3 totals 15 residues. V was trimmed by 6 bases and J by 8 bases, leaving 18 bases between them. CDR1 is SGHKS, CDR2 YYEKEE, per germline (reference sequence). This CDR3 is CASTLSGERDSPLHF. In DNA, the CDR3 is TGTGCCAGCACCCTATCCGGGGAGAGAGATTCACCCCTCCACTTT.

V and J are TRBV2 and TRBJ2-7, with a weak D call TRBD2 (7 bases). Germline V gives CDR1 SNHLY, CDR2 FYNNEI. V was shortened by 3 bases and J by 3 bases, with 12 bases between the two germline ends. CDR3 length equals 14 residues. The CDR3 spells CASSEKGGDYEQYF. DNA of the CDR3: TGTGCCAGCAGTGAGAAGGGGGGGGACTACGAGCAGTACTTC.

The chain couples TRBV3-1 (or the pseudogene TRBV3-2) to TRBJ1-6; the D is unclear. V lost 4 bases and J lost 0, with 13 bases in between. The germline CDR1 and CDR2 sequences are LGHDT and YNNKEL (reference sequence). This CDR3 region has 17 residues. The CDR3 spells CASSPDLLSSYNSPLHF. The CDR3 DNA sequence: TGTGCCAGCAGCCCCGATTTATTGAGCTCCTATAATTCACCCCTCCACTTT.

This clone was recorded only once. The CDR3 DNA reads as TGTGCCAGCAGGATGGACAGCCCGCCGATCTATGGCTACACCTTC. It translates to CASRMDSPPIYGYTF. The chain is built from TRBV2 and TRBJ1-2, with TRBD1 as a possible D gene (6 bases). In germline, CDR1 is SNHLY, CDR2 FYNNEI. Trimming left V 6 bases short and J 4 bases short, with 18 bases between. This CDR3 has 15 residues.

The chain employs TRBV5-6 and TRBJ2-3, with a tentative D call TRBD1 (5 bases). Trimming removed 1 base from V and 3 bases from J, with 12 bases in between. Germline V CDR1 and CDR2: SGHDT, YYEEEE. The CDR3 runs 15 residues. In DNA, the CDR3 is TGTGCCAGCAGCTTGCAAGGACACCCGACAGATACGCAGTATTTT. Translating it yields CASSLQGHPTDTQYF. The complete variable domain, with remaining parts taken from reference TRBV5-6 and TRBJ2-3, reads DAGVTQSPTHLIKTRGQQVTLRCSPKSGHDTVSWYQQALGQGPQFIFQYYEEEERQRGNFPDRFSGHQFPNYSSELNVNALLLGDSALYLCASSLQGHPTDTQYFGPGTRLTVL.

The chain joins TRBV5-1 to TRBJ2-2; D perhaps matches TRBD1 (6 bases). CDR3 length equals 16 residues. Germline V gene sequence: CDR1 SGHRS, CDR2 YFSETQ. V lost 3 bases, J lost 2 bases, and 14 bases lay in between. Here the CDR3 DNA reads TGCGCCAGCAGCTCCCTCCGGGACACTAACACCGGGGAGCTGTTTTTT. Protein sequence: CASSSLRDTNTGELFF.

For the CDR3, the DNA is TGTGCCAGCAGCGGACAGGGAAGGTCCGGCACTGAAGCTTTCTTT. Residues: CASSGQGRSGTEAFF. The chain couples TRBV7-9 to TRBJ1-1; 8 bases are a match to TRBD1. Germline assignment: CDR1 SEHNR and CDR2 FQNEAQ (reference sequence). The CDR3 has 15 residues. With V trimmed by 5 bases and J by 4 bases, 9 bases remained unmatched.

The V call is TRBV13, the J call TRBJ2-3, with 8 bases that match TRBD2. The CDR3 has 17 amino acids. Germline trimming cut 0 bases from V and 1 base from J; bases unmatched to any gene: 6. Germline V CDR1 and CDR2: PRHDT, FYEKMQ (reference sequence). Written as DNA, the CDR3 is TGTGCCAGCAGCTTAGGGGGCGGTAGCGGGGGCACAGATACGCAGTATTTT. It codes for CASSLGGGSGGTDTQYF. The complete variable domain, with remaining parts taken from reference TRBV13 and TRBJ2-3, reads AAGVIQSPRHLIKEKRETATLKCYPIPRHDTVYWYQQGPGQDPQFLISFYEKMQSDKGSIPDRFSAQQFSDYHSELNMSSLELGDSALYFCASSLGGGSGGTDTQYFGPGTRLTVL.